These 22 T cell receptor beta chains share one sample of origin, sequenced in a study of tissue T cells after allogeneic stem cell transplantation. Produced via immunoSEQ multiplex PCR; TCRdb's table is partial and in-frame only. The sample contains roughly 780 clones, about 53% of which appear only once. This specimen was blood, taken at autopsy. These TCRs come from a female patient aged 40 to 69 with steroid-refractory graft-versus-host disease after an allogeneic stem cell transplant. Part of the T cell pool may stem from the graft donor.

The chain joins TRBV12-3 or TRBV12-4 to TRBJ2-7; D is uncertain. V was shortened by 1 base and J by 3 bases, with 4 bases between the two germline ends. The CDR3 length is 12 residues. This CDR3 is CASSLGNYEQYF. The CDR3 bases are TGTGCCAGCAGTTTAGGGAACTACGAGCAGTACTTC.

In its sample, this clone was seen a few times. V is TRBV9 and J is TRBJ2-7, with D maybe TRBD2 (5 bases). Germline loops: CDR1 SGDLS, CDR2 YYNGEE. The CDR3 is 13 residues long. V was pared by 5 bases and J by 5 bases, with 14 bases between. CDR3 sequence: CASSTTGSHEQYF. Here the CDR3 DNA reads TGTGCCAGCAGTACGACGGGGTCCCACGAGCAGTACTTC.

V and J are TRBV12-5 and TRBJ2-2; D is possibly TRBD1 or TRBD2 (7 bases each). V shed 5 bases and J shed 3 bases, with 16 bases lying between them. Germline-derived CDR1 and CDR2 are LGHNT and FRNRAP. The CDR3 is 16 amino acids. The CDR3 loop reads CASGPRAGGDTGELFF. CDR3 coding DNA: TGTGCTAGTGGTCCTCGCGCAGGGGGGGACACCGGGGAGCTGTTTTTT. Full variable domain (outside the CDR3, taken from reference TRBV12-5 and TRBJ2-2): DARVTQTPRHKVTEMGQEVTMRCQPILGHNTVFWYRQTMMQGLELLAYFRNRAPLDDSGMPKDRFSAEMPDATLATLKIQPSEPRDSAVYFCASGPRAGGDTGELFFGEGSRLTVL.

J is TRBJ1-3 and V is TRBV7-9; D is undetermined. V shed 8 bases and J shed 5 bases, with 13 bases lying between them. CDR3 length equals 13 residues. Germline-derived CDR1 and CDR2 are SEHNR and FQNEAQ (reference sequence). CDR3 DNA sequence: TGTGCCAGCGGGATCGCCCATCGAAACACCATATATTTT. Translation: CASGIAHRNTIYF.

The rearrangement links TRBV21-1 to TRBJ1-1. TRBV21-1 is a listed pseudogene. This CDR3 contains 16 residues. CDR3 sequence: CASRKVVATHRTEAFF. The CDR3 DNA sequence: TGTGCCAGCAGGAAAGTGGTAGCTACACATCGCACTGAAGCTTTCTTT.

V usage is TRBV5-1 and J usage is TRBJ2-2; 12 nucleotides match TRBD2. Germline loops: CDR1 SGHRS, CDR2 YFSETQ. With 7 bases clipped from V and 11 bases from J, the junction kept 18 bases outside the gene matches. This CDR3 has 17 amino acids. The CDR3 loop reads CASHGTGLAGVTEELFF. The CDR3, as DNA: TGCGCCAGCCACGGAACGGGACTAGCGGGCGTGACCGAAGAGCTGTTTTTT. Full variable domain (missing parts from reference TRBV5-1 and TRBJ2-2): KAGVTQTPRYLIKTRGQQVTLSCSPISGHRSVSWYQQTPGQGLQFLFEYFSETQRNKGNFPGRFSGRQFSNSRSEMNVSTLELGDSALYLCASHGTGLAGVTEELFFGEGSRLTVL.

This clone came up a few times. This rearrangement joins TRBV7-9 to TRBJ1-6, with D maybe TRBD1 (6 bases). Trimming took off 3 bases at V and 9 bases at J, with 12 bases between the two ends. This CDR3 is 14 amino acids long. In germline, CDR1 is SEHNR, CDR2 FQNEAQ (reference sequence). This CDR3 reads CASSFGGGGSPLHF. The CDR3 nucleotides read TGTGCCAGCAGCTTTGGAGGGGGTGGTTCACCCCTCCACTTT.

The V and J genes are TRBV5-8 and TRBJ1-5; the match to TRBD1 covers 8 bases. There are 13 residues in the CDR3. Germline V gene sequence: CDR1 SGHTS, CDR2 YDEGEE. Trimming took 2 bases from V and 10 from J; bases not matched to a gene: 5. CDR3: CASSFRGHDPQHF. CDR3 nucleotides: TGTGCCAGCAGCTTCAGGGGGCATGATCCCCAGCATTTT. The variable domain in full, with the rest retrieved from reference TRBV5-8 and TRBJ1-5, is EAGVTQSPTHLIKTRGQQATLRCSPISGHTSVYWYQQALGLGLQFLLWYDEGEERNRGNFPPRFSGRQFPNYSSELNVNALELEDSALYLCASSFRGHDPQHFGDGTRLSIL.

Here the CDR3 reads CASSPDLYGYTF. CDR3 nucleotide sequence: TGTGCCAGCTCACCAGACCTCTATGGCTACACCTTC. The V call is TRBV18, the J call TRBJ1-2; D call uncertain. V was pared by 2 bases and J by 4 bases, with 5 bases between. This CDR3 is built from 12 residues. Germline assignment: CDR1 KGHSH and CDR2 LQKENI.

This clone was counted only a few times. The V call is TRBV19, the J call TRBJ1-6; weak D call: TRBD1 (6 bases). The V end was cut by 3 bases, the J end by 10 bases, with 13 bases between. The CDR3 runs to 14 residues. Germline values: CDR1 LNHDA, CDR2 SQIVND (reference sequence). CDR3 sequence reads: CASSIDGGGSPLHF. DNA of the CDR3: TGTGCCAGTAGTATCGACGGGGGCGGGTCACCCCTCCACTTT.

The V and J genes are TRBV16 and TRBJ2-7, with TRBD2 matching over 9 bases. V trimming: 4 bases; J trimming: 4 bases; junction bases outside the gene matches: 5. The CDR3 spans 14 residues. Looked up from germline, CDR1 is KGHSY and CDR2 is FQNENV. CDR3 coding DNA: TGTGCCAGCAGCCGTAGCGGGGGTTCGTACGAGCAGTACTTC. Its translation is CASSRSGGSYEQYF.

By share, this clone ranks as hyperexpanded. This rearrangement joins TRBV7-6 to TRBJ2-3; no firm D call. Germline CDR1 is SGHVS and CDR2 is FNYEAQ. The germline V and J ends were trimmed by 2 bases and 3 bases, with 0 bases remaining between them. The CDR3 has 11 amino acids. The CDR3 nucleotides read TGTGCCAGCAGCTTAACAGATACGCAGTATTTT. Translation: CASSLTDTQYF. Together with reference TRBV7-6 and TRBJ2-3, the CDR3 gives the full variable domain: GAGVSQSPRYKVTKRGQDVALRCDPISGHVSLYWYRQALGQGPEFLTYFNYEAQQDKSGLPNDRFSAERPEGSISTLTIQRTEQRDSAMYRCASSLTDTQYFGPGTRLTVL.

This chain uses TRBV6-4 with TRBJ1-1; D is uncertain. V was cut by 0 bases and J by 5 bases, with 16 bases left in between. This CDR3 spans 16 amino acids. Germline loops: CDR1 MRHNA, CDR2 SNTAGT. CDR3 protein: CASSDSIGPFGTEAFF. As DNA, the CDR3 is TGTGCCAGCAGTGACTCGATAGGACCCTTTGGGACTGAAGCTTTCTTT.

The V gene is TRBV6-5, the J gene TRBJ2-7; no definite D call. V lost 0 bases, J lost 9 bases, and 15 bases lay in between. Germline CDR1 and CDR2: MNHEY and SVGAGI. The length of the CDR3 is 14 residues. CDR3 nucleotides: TGTGCCAGCAGTTACTCGAAAAACCTCGGTGGGCAGTACTTC. It yields the protein CASSYSKNLGGQYF.

This sequence joins TRBV5-6 and TRBJ2-7, with 16 bases matching TRBD2. The CDR3 runs 16 residues. Germline values: CDR1 SGHDT, CDR2 YYEEEE. Trimming cost V 3 bases and J 2 bases; bases outside gene matches: 2. The CDR3 is CASSWGTSGRAYEQYF. The CDR3 DNA is TGTGCCAGCAGCTGGGGGACTAGCGGGAGGGCCTACGAGCAGTACTTC.

The chain has TRBV6-6 and TRBJ2-7; 8 bases agree with TRBD1. Germline V lookup: CDR1 MNHNY, CDR2 SVGAGI (reference sequence). Trimming cost V 7 bases and J 4 bases; bases outside gene matches: 9. The CDR3 has 14 residues. The CDR3 region is CASKTGQGAYEQYF. CDR3 sequence (DNA): TGTGCCAGCAAAACGGGTCAGGGGGCTTACGAGCAGTACTTC.

By share, this clone counts as large. This chain links TRBV6-5 with TRBJ2-3; TRBD1 matches 9 bases. The CDR3 contains 15 residues. Germline V gene sequence: CDR1 MNHEY, CDR2 SVGAGI. With 6 bases clipped from V and 4 bases from J, the junction kept 8 bases outside the gene matches. The CDR3 DNA reads as TGTGCCAGCAGGCTACAGGGGGCGCAGGCAGATACGCAGTATTTT. Its translation: CASRLQGAQADTQYF.

The V call is TRBV15, the J call TRBJ1-6; TRBD1 is a possible D gene (6 bases). The CDR3 contains 15 residues. Trimming removed 1 base from V and 5 bases from J, with 9 bases in between. From germline, CDR1 is LNHNV and CDR2 YYDKDF (reference sequence). CDR3 sequence reads: CATSRVQGDNSPLHF. The CDR3 DNA reads TGTGCCACCAGCAGAGTACAGGGCGATAATTCACCCCTCCACTTT.

This sequence joins TRBV7-2 and TRBJ1-3; 9 bases line up with TRBD1. The J segment lost 3 bases and the V segment lost 4 bases, leaving 1 base of the junction unmatched. CDR3 size: 14 residues. Per germline, CDR1 SGHTA and CDR2 FQGNSA. The CDR3 DNA follows: TGTGCCAGCAGCTGGACAGGGGTTGGAAACACCATATATTTT. Protein: CASSWTGVGNTIYF.

The chain recombines TRBV3-1 (or the pseudogene TRBV3-2) with TRBJ2-1, with D possibly TRBD2 on 6 matching bases. CDR3 length: 15 amino acids. From germline, CDR1 is LGHDT and CDR2 YNNKEL (reference sequence). Trimming removed 3 bases at V and 5 bases at J, with 14 bases between. The CDR3 nucleotides are TGTGCCAGCAGCCAGGGGCCGGGACTGCACAATGAGCAGTTCTTC. Protein: CASSQGPGLHNEQFF.

This chain links TRBV10-3 with TRBJ1-5; weak D call: TRBD1 (5 bases). The CDR3 extends over 14 amino acids. Trimming shortened V by 0 bases and J by 6 bases, and 9 bases separated the two germline ends. The V gene's germline CDR1 is ENHRY and CDR2 SYGVKD. For the CDR3, the DNA is TGTGCCATCAGTGAGTCGAAGGGGAGTCAGCCCCAGCATTTT. Protein sequence: CAISESKGSQPQHF.

The chain links TRBV2 to TRBJ2-2; D may match TRBD1 or TRBD2 (5 bases each). The length of the CDR3 is 15 residues. Germline CDR1 reads SNHLY; CDR2 reads FYNNEI. The V and J ends lost 2 bases and 3 bases respectively, with 10 bases between them. CDR3 loop: CASSESGPYTGELFF. Written as DNA, the CDR3 is TGTGCCAGCAGTGAATCGGGACCCTACACCGGGGAGCTGTTTTTT.